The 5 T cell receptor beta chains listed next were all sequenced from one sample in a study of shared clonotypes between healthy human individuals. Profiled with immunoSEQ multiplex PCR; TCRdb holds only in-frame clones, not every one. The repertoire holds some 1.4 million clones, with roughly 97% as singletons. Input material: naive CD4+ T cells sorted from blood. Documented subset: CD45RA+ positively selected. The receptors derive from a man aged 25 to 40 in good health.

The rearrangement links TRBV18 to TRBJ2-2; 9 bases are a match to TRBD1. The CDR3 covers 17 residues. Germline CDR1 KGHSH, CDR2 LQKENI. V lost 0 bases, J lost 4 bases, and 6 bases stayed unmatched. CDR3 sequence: CASSPPSGQGLTGELFF. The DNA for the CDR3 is TGTGCCAGCTCACCACCGTCGGGACAGGGTCTCACCGGGGAGCTGTTTTTT.

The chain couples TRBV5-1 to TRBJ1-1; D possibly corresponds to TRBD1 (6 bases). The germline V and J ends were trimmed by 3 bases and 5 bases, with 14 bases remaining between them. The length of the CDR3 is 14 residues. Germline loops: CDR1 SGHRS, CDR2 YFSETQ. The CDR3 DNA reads TGCGCCAGCAGCTCCACAGGGTCGTGGACTGAAGCTTTCTTT. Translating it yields CASSSTGSWTEAFF. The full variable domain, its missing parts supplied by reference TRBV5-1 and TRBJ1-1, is KAGVTQTPRYLIKTRGQQVTLSCSPISGHRSVSWYQQTPGQGLQFLFEYFSETQRNKGNFPGRFSGRQFSNSRSEMNVSTLELGDSALYLCASSSTGSWTEAFFGQGTRLTVV.

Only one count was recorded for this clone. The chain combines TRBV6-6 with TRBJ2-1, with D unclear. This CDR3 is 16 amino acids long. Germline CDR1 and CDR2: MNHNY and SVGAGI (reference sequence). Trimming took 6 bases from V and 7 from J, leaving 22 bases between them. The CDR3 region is CASRPEYGRPVNEQFF. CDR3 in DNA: TGTGCCAGCAGGCCAGAATACGGGCGGCCTGTTAATGAGCAGTTCTTC.

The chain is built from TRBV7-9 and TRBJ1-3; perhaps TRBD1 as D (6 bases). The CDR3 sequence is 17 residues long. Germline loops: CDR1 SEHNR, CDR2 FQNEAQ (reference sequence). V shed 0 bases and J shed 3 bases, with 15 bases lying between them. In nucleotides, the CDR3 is TGTGCCAGCAGCTTAGCCGAGCCGGGGGCTCGTGGAAACACCATATATTTT. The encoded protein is CASSLAEPGARGNTIYF.

The CDR3 region is CASSDGGPQHF. Here the CDR3 DNA reads TGTGCCAGCAGCGACGGCGGCCCCCAGCATTTT. This rearrangement joins TRBV6-5 to TRBJ1-5, with no clear D. V was cut by 6 bases and J by 10 bases, with 10 bases left in between. Germline lookup yields CDR1 MNHEY and CDR2 SVGAGI. The CDR3 contains 11 residues.